One and the same sample provided the 18 T cell receptor beta chains below, sequenced in a study of Tregs in tolerant kidney transplant recipients. Some clones are missing from TCRdb's copy, which holds only in-frame ones; the method was immunoSEQ multiplex PCR. The sample lists about 78,000 clones, 80% to 95% seen once, with approximately 0.35% in the top ten. The input for sequencing was Tregs from blood, taken before the transplant. The receptor set was obtained from a human donor who received a combined kidney and bone marrow transplant.

The chain couples TRBV7-9 to TRBJ1-1, with TRBD1 matching over 9 bases. The V and J ends lost 11 bases and 1 base, in that order; junction bases with no gene match: 5. Germline assignment: CDR1 SEHNR and CDR2 FQNEAQ (reference sequence). The CDR3 covers 13 residues. The chain's CDR3 is CAGRTGENTEAFF. CDR3 DNA: TGTGCCGGACGGACAGGGGAGAACACTGAAGCTTTCTTT. Full variable domain (remainder filled in from reference TRBV7-9 and TRBJ1-1): DTGVSQNPRHKITKRGQNVTFRCDPISEHNRLYWYRQTLGQGPEFLTYFQNEAQLEKSRLLSDRFSAERPKGSFSTLEIQRTEQGDSAMYLCAGRTGENTEAFFGQGTRLTVV.

V and J are TRBV5-8 and TRBJ2-7, with D perhaps matching TRBD1 (6 bases). The V end lost 1 base, the J end lost 2 bases, and 10 bases lay between the germline ends. Germline V CDR1 and CDR2: SGHTS, YDEGEE. This CDR3 has 14 amino acids. CDR3 nucleotide sequence: TGTGCCAGCAGCTTGTGGGACAAGACCTACGAGCAGTACTTC. Translated, it gives CASSLWDKTYEQYF.

The chain carries TRBV4-2 and TRBJ2-7; no clear D. This CDR3 spans 15 amino acids. Trimming took off 0 bases at V and 3 bases at J, with 12 bases between the two ends. Germline V gene lookup returns CDR1 LGHNA and CDR2 YNFKEQ. The CDR3 sequence: CASSQDPGLDYEQYF. The CDR3 DNA is TGTGCCAGCAGCCAAGATCCCGGGTTAGACTACGAGCAGTACTTC.

The V and J genes are TRBV28 and TRBJ1-1, with D unclear. Trimming took off 6 bases at V and 1 base at J, with 3 bases between the two ends. The CDR3 has 11 amino acids. Germline V gene sequence: CDR1 MDHEN, CDR2 SYDVKM. DNA for the CDR3: TGTGCCAGCAGGGCGAACACTGAAGCTTTCTTT. Residues: CASRANTEAFF.

Written as DNA, the CDR3 is TGTGCCAGTAGCGGGACAGGGGATCAGCCCCAGCATTTT. Translating gives CASSGTGDQPQHF. The chain recombines TRBV19 with TRBJ1-5; 10 bases match TRBD1. Germline CDR1 LNHDA, CDR2 SQIVND (reference sequence). V lost 6 bases, J lost 5 bases, and 1 base stayed unmatched. There are 13 residues in the CDR3. The entire variable domain, with the rest obtained from reference TRBV19 and TRBJ1-5, is as follows: DGGITQSPKYLFRKEGQNVTLSCEQNLNHDAMYWYRQDPGQGLRLIYYSQIVNDFQKGDIAEGYSVSREKKESFPLTVTSAQKNPTAFYLCASSGTGDQPQHFGDGTRLSIL.

The chain carries TRBV5-1 and TRBJ2-1; 9 bases align to TRBD2. The CDR3 has 16 amino acids. Trimming took 1 base from V and 4 from J; bases not matched to a gene: 6. Germline assignment: CDR1 SGHRS and CDR2 YFSETQ. DNA of the CDR3: TGCGCCAGCAGCTTGCGGGCTAGCGGGACTTACAATGAGCAGTTCTTC. Translating gives CASSLRASGTYNEQFF. The full variable domain, with the rest looked up from reference TRBV5-1 and TRBJ2-1, is KAGVTQTPRYLIKTRGQQVTLSCSPISGHRSVSWYQQTPGQGLQFLFEYFSETQRNKGNFPGRFSGRQFSNSRSEMNVSTLELGDSALYLCASSLRASGTYNEQFFGPGTRLTVL.

This chain joins TRBV18 and TRBJ2-7, with TRBD2 matching 7 bases. Germline lookup yields CDR1 KGHSH and CDR2 LQKENI. V shed 3 bases and J 0 bases; nucleotides not matched to a gene: 5. This CDR3 has 15 amino acids. The CDR3 DNA reads as TGTGCCAGCTCACCGGCCAGCGGGACCTCCTACGAGCAGTACTTC. As protein: CASSPASGTSYEQYF.

The chain joins TRBV19 to TRBJ2-7, with TRBD2 matching over 13 bases. This CDR3 is built from 18 residues. V shed 2 bases and J 2 bases; nucleotides not matched to a gene: 9. Per the germline V gene, CDR1 is LNHDA and CDR2 is SQIVND (reference sequence). The DNA of the CDR3 is TGTGCCAGTAGTATAAGGGGACTAGCGGGACGAGGTACCTACGAGCAGTACTTC. Translation gives CASSIRGLAGRGTYEQYF.

The chain is built from TRBV21-1 and TRBJ2-7; the table gives TRBD2 as D, unverified against the DNA. TRBV21-1 is assigned pseudogene status. The CDR3 runs to 14 residues. CDR3 coding DNA: TGTGCCAGCTTGGCGGCGGGAGGGTCCTACGAGCAGTACTTC. It is translated as CASLAAGGSYEQYF.

The chain combines TRBV5-1 with TRBJ2-5; 11 bases agree with TRBD1. Per the germline V gene, CDR1 is SGHRS and CDR2 is YFSETQ. Losses at the gene ends were 6 bases for V and 5 bases for J; bases not matched to a gene: 6. CDR3 length: 14 residues. CDR3 coding DNA: TGCGCCAGCACTAGGACAGGGGGCGGTGAGACCCAGTACTTC. Its translation: CASTRTGGGETQYF.

CDR3 nucleotides: TGTGCCAGCAGCGCCGGTACGGCGGACTACAATGAGCAGTTCTTC. Residues: CASSAGTADYNEQFF. This chain joins TRBV5-4 and TRBJ2-1; D not certain. CDR3 size: 15 residues. Deletions cut 4 bases from V and 3 bases from J, with 14 bases between. Germline CDR1 reads SGHNT; CDR2 reads YYREEE (reference sequence). Based on the CDR3 plus reference TRBV5-4 and TRBJ2-1, the full variable domain is ETGVTQSPTHLIKTRGQQVTLRCSSQSGHNTVSWYQQALGQGPQFIFQYYREEENGRGNFPPRFSGLQFPNYSSELNVNALELDDSALYLCASSAGTADYNEQFFGPGTRLTVL.

V usage is TRBV9 and J usage is TRBJ2-1; TRBD2 is a possible D gene (5 bases). The V gene's germline CDR1 is SGDLS and CDR2 YYNGEE. This CDR3 is built from 15 residues. Trimming cost V 0 bases and J 0 bases, with 7 bases left between them. CDR3 residues: CASSVERDSYNEQFF. CDR3 coding DNA: TGTGCCAGCAGCGTAGAACGGGACTCCTACAATGAGCAGTTCTTC.

The chain uses TRBV2 and TRBJ2-1; perhaps TRBD1 as D (6 bases). Looked up from germline, CDR1 is SNHLY and CDR2 is FYNNEI. V lost 6 bases to trimming and J lost 1 base, with 10 bases between them. The CDR3 totals 14 residues. As DNA, the CDR3 is TGTGCCAGCAGAGGACAGATATCCTACAATGAGCAGTTCTTC. Translating gives CASRGQISYNEQFF.

This clone has more than one count but fewer than ten. The chain's CDR3 is CASSIGVVADTQYF. Written as DNA, the CDR3 is TGTGCCAGTAGTATTGGGGTTGTGGCAGATACGCAGTATTTT. This chain links TRBV19 with TRBJ2-3, with unresolved D. This CDR3 has 14 residues. V shed 3 bases and J shed 4 bases, with 11 bases lying between them. Germline loops: CDR1 LNHDA, CDR2 SQIVND (reference sequence).

The rearrangement links TRBV2 to TRBJ1-4; TRBD1 is a possible D gene (5 bases). The V gene lost 6 bases and the J gene lost 4 bases, with 12 bases spanning the gap. CDR1 is SNHLY and CDR2 is FYNNEI in the germline V gene. The CDR3 is 14 amino acids. The CDR3 region has the DNA TGTGCCAGCAGGGGAGACAGCCTTAATGAAAAACTGTTTTTT. This encodes CASRGDSLNEKLFF.

The chain employs TRBV6-5 and TRBJ2-4, with 10 bases aligning to TRBD2. V dropped 6 bases and J dropped 6; count of bases not matched to a gene: 5. Looked up from germline, CDR1 is MNHEY and CDR2 is SVGAGI. CDR3 length: 14 amino acids. The CDR3 bases are TGTGCCAGCAGCTATGAGCGGGAGGGAAACATTCAGTACTTC. It encodes CASSYEREGNIQYF.

This chain uses TRBV28 with TRBJ2-7; D unresolved. Germline values: CDR1 MDHEN, CDR2 SYDVKM. V gave up 6 bases and J gave up 7 bases, with 19 bases separating them. The CDR3 loop spans 14 amino acids. CDR3 residues: CASSPSGEILEQYF. CDR3 in DNA: TGTGCCAGCAGCCCCTCCGGTGAGATCCTTGAGCAGTACTTC. Combining the CDR3 with reference TRBV28 and TRBJ2-7 gives the whole variable domain DVKVTQSSRYLVKRTGEKVFLECVQDMDHENMFWYRQDPGLGLRLIYFSYDVKMKEKGDIPEGYSVSREKKERFSLILESASTNQTSMYLCASSPSGEILEQYFGPGTRLTVT.

This clone has just one count. The DNA for the CDR3 is TGTGCCAGCAGCTCCACCAGCGGGAGCTTTGATGAGCAGTTCTTC. Its protein product is CASSSTSGSFDEQFF. The genes are TRBV11-3 and TRBJ2-1, with 8 bases that match TRBD2. Trimming cost V 4 bases and J 8 bases; bases outside gene matches: 10. This CDR3 is 15 amino acids long. Germline lookup yields CDR1 SGHNT and CDR2 YENEEA.